This T cell receptor (beta chain) was retrieved from a study of blood T cell repertoires in COVID-19. Whole-study context: T cells, B-cell-depleted T cells, or PBMCs provided the cDNA or gDNA that served as material.

The CDR3 consists of 17 residues. The J segment lost 3 bases and the V segment lost 6 bases, leaving 15 bases of the junction unmatched. The V gene's germline CDR1 is MNHEY and CDR2 SMNVEV (reference sequence). Authors' processing steps: Amplification of reference gene primers was used by the study to estimate nucleated cell counts. Profiled with immunoSEQ multiplex PCR; TCRdb holds only in-frame clones, not every one. V and J calls plus clone size are reproduced from that table; the DNA served to infer D and trimming. The sample lists 150,000 to 200,000 clones, less than 90% seen once, with 7.6% in the top ten.

The rearrangement joins TRBV27 to TRBJ2-3, with 7 positions matching TRBD2. This receptor was obtained from a woman in her 70s with COVID-19, enrolled during active disease. The sample was peripheral blood. CDR3 sequence (DNA): TGTGCCAGCAGCCAAACATCTCGCGGGGGACGGACAGATACGCAGTATTTT. It codes for CASSQTSRGGRTDTQYF.